The 7 T cell receptor beta chains given below trace back to one sample, sequenced in a study of blood T cell repertoires in COVID-19. This table comes from immunoSEQ multiplex PCR, and its TCRdb copy is limited to in-frame clones, with some not included. This repertoire shows tens of thousands of clones, around 83% found once; its top ten account for around two fifths. Sequenced input: peripheral blood. The receptor source for this set is a woman aged 80 or over with active or convalescent COVID-19.

This clone occurred once. The chain is built from TRBV4-3 and TRBJ2-7, with TRBD1 identical over 8 bases. This CDR3 spans 16 amino acids. J was trimmed by 3 bases and V by 0 bases; bases with no gene match: 7. In germline, CDR1 is LGHNA, CDR2 YSLEER. CDR3 DNA: TGCGCCAGCAGCCAAGATTGGGGACAGGAGTTCTACGAGCAGTACTTC. Its protein product is CASSQDWGQEFYEQYF.

The chain carries TRBV4-1 and TRBJ2-6; 7 nucleotides agree with TRBD1. Per germline, CDR1 MGHRA and CDR2 YSYEKL. The trim removed 0 bases at V and 3 bases at J, leaving 11 bases unmatched. The CDR3 extends over 19 amino acids. CDR3 bases: TGCGCCAGCAGCCAAGATCCTCGACAGGGTCTAGTTGGGGCCAACGTCCTGACTTTC. Protein: CASSQDPRQGLVGANVLTF.

The chain joins TRBV9 to TRBJ2-1; D unclear. CDR1 and CDR2 (germline): SGDLS, YYNGEE. The CDR3 contains 15 residues. Trimming removed 0 bases at V and 0 bases at J, with 7 bases between. Written as DNA, the CDR3 is TGTGCCAGCAGCGTAGTAGTTAGCTCCTACAATGAGCAGTTCTTC. This codes for CASSVVVSSYNEQFF. Full variable domain (outside the CDR3, taken from reference TRBV9 and TRBJ2-1): DSGVTQTPKHLITATGQRVTLRCSPRSGDLSVYWYQQSLDQGLQFLIQYYNGEERAKGNILERFSAQQFPDLHSELNLSSLELGDSALYFCASSVVVSSYNEQFFGPGTRLTVL.

The chain employs TRBV3-1 (or the pseudogene TRBV3-2) and TRBJ1-3, with TRBD1 as a possible D gene (6 bases). The CDR3 consists of 14 residues. V was clipped by 1 base and J by 9 bases, with 13 bases between them. Germline V gene lookup returns CDR1 LGHDT and CDR2 YNNKEL (reference sequence). The CDR3 sequence is CASSQGTVQSTIYF. CDR3 nucleotide sequence: TGTGCCAGCAGCCAAGGGACAGTACAGTCCACCATATATTTT.

This clone was detected a few times. The rearrangement links TRBV10-3 to TRBJ1-1; perhaps TRBD1 as D (5 bases). V was clipped by 1 base and J by 3 bases, with 12 bases between them. This CDR3 is 15 amino acids long. Germline CDR1 is ENHRY and CDR2 is SYGVKD. The CDR3 region is CAISEWGQGDTEAFF. The CDR3 DNA reads TGTGCCATCAGTGAGTGGGGCCAGGGTGACACTGAAGCTTTCTTT.

The genes are TRBV7-9 and TRBJ2-4, with 8 bases lining up with TRBD1. Germline-derived CDR1 and CDR2 are SEHNR and FQNEAQ (reference sequence). The CDR3 runs 16 residues. V shed 3 bases, J shed 0 bases, and the junction held 4 bases outside the gene matches. CDR3 nucleotide sequence: TGTGCCAGCAGCTTTGGACAGGGCCTAGCCAAAAACATTCAGTACTTC. This codes for CASSFGQGLAKNIQYF.

J is TRBJ2-4 and V is TRBV3-1 (or the pseudogene TRBV3-2), with D possibly being TRBD2 (5 bases). V lost 4 bases and J lost 7, with 14 bases in between. CDR1 is LGHDT, CDR2 YNNKEL, per germline (reference sequence). CDR3 length: 14 amino acids. CDR3 nucleotide sequence: TGTGCCAGCAGCCCAATAGGAGGTTACAACATTCAGTACTTC. Translating it yields CASSPIGGYNIQYF.